This is a list of T cell receptor beta chains from one sample in a study of blood T cell repertoires in COVID-19. Data came from immunoSEQ multiplex PCR; TCRdb stores just in-frame clones and leaves some out. The sample shows tens of thousands of clones, around 90% of them seen only once. The specimen was peripheral blood. The source of these receptors is a man between 70 and 80 years old with active COVID-19. Both conserved end residues are part of each CDR3. D genes are given only for firm matches. Some rows have no size entry. The others give once, few or many, or a class for an expanded clone.

>few|TRBJ1-1|TRBD1|TRBV30
TGTGCCTGGAGGTGGCAGGGGGCGACTGAAGCTTTCTTT
CAWRWQGATEAFF
>NA|TRBJ1-1|NA|TRBV18
TGTGCCAGCTCACCAGGAGCGTCCACTGAAGCTTTCTTT
CASSPGASTEAFF
>NA|TRBJ1-1|NA|TRBV6-5
TGTGCCAGCAGTCGCAACAGGAAGGTGAACACTGAAGCTTTCTTT
CASSRNRKVNTEAFF
>NA|TRBJ2-7|TRBD2|TRBV6-5
TGTGCCAGCAGTTACTCGGGCCTAGCGGGGGTATACGAGCAGTACTTC
CASSYSGLAGVYEQYF
>NA|TRBJ1-5|NA|TRBV19
TGTGCCAGTAGTATAGAGGGGGCGGCGAGGAGCAATCAGCCCCAGCATTTT
CASSIEGAARSNQPQHF
>NA|TRBJ2-6|NA|TRBV5-6
TGTGCCAGCAGCTTTGACAGCTCTGGGGCCAACGTCCTGACTTTC
CASSFDSSGANVLTF
>NA|TRBJ2-6|TRBD1|TRBV19
TGTGCCAGTACCTCCGATACCGGGACAGGGGCGGGAGGGGCCAACGTCCTGACTTTC
CASTSDTGTGAGGANVLTF
>NA|TRBJ2-2|TRBD1|TRBV2
TGTGCCAGCAGGGGAACGACAGGGTGGTACACCGGGGAGCTGTTTTTT
CASRGTTGWYTGELFF
>NA|TRBJ2-3|TRBD2|TRBV5-1
TGCGCCAGCAGCATAACTAGCGGGGGGGCTCTAGATACGCAGTATTTT
CASSITSGGALDTQYF
>NA|TRBJ1-2|TRBD1|TRBV9
TGTGCCAGCAGCGTAGGACAGGGAGGAGGCTATGGCTACACCTTC
CASSVGQGGGYGYTF
>NA|TRBJ1-4|NA|TRBV5-1
TGCGCCAGCAGCCTGGACAGACCGAATGAAAAACTGTTTTTT
CASSLDRPNEKLFF
>NA|TRBJ1-1|TRBD1|TRBV5-1
TGCGCCAGCAGCTCACAGGGGGAGAGGACTGAAGCTTTCTTT
CASSSQGERTEAFF
>NA|TRBJ2-7|NA|TRBV5-1
TGCGCCAGCAGCTTGGCAGGGCAGGGTACACCACGAGGGCAGTACTTC
CASSLAGQGTPRGQYF
>NA|TRBJ1-1|TRBD1|TRBV5-4
TGTGCCAGCAGCTTGGACAGGGGGGTCACTGAAGCTTTCTTT
CASSLDRGVTEAFF
>NA|TRBJ1-2|NA|TRBV19
TGTGCCAGTAGTATAGACGGGGTGAACTATGGCTACACCTTC
CASSIDGVNYGYTF
>NA|TRBJ1-1|TRBD1|TRBV4-2
TGTGCCAGCAGCCTATCAGGGGGGTGGGATGAAGCTTTCTTT
CASSLSGGWDEAFF
>NA|TRBJ1-6|NA|TRBV19
TGTGCCAGTAGTGCACAGGTCCGTCTCCCCGGTTCACCCCTCCACTTT
CASSAQVRLPGSPLHF
>NA|TRBJ2-3|NA|TRBV14
TGTGCCAGCAGCCAAGTATCTGTGCAGTATTTT
CASSQVSVQYF
>NA|TRBJ2-3|NA|TRBV4-3
TGCGCCAGCAGCCAGGGAGCCGGGGGAAGCACAGATACGCAGTATTTT
CASSQGAGGSTDTQYF
>NA|TRBJ1-1|TRBD1|TRBV5-1
TGCGCCAGCAGCCAGACAGGGGGCCACGAAGCTTTCTTT
CASSQTGGHEAFF
>NA|TRBJ2-2|NA|TRBV10-1
TGCGCCAGCAGGGGGAGCGGGGAGCTGTTTTTT
CASRGSGELFF
>NA|TRBJ2-7|NA|TRBV11-2
TGTGCCAGCAGCTTAGTAATCCAGGGGTCTGTCAGCTACGAGCAGTACTTC
CASSLVIQGSVSYEQYF
>NA|TRBJ2-5|TRBD1|TRBV5-4
TGTGCCAGCAGCTTGACAGGGGGAGAGACCCAGTACTTC
CASSLTGGETQYF
>NA|TRBJ1-2|TRBD1|TRBV19
TGTGCCAGTAGTCACAGGGGGCCGGGCTACACCTTC
CASSHRGPGYTF
>NA|TRBJ1-4|TRBD1|TRBV7-6
TGTGCCAGCAGCAAAGAAACCGGGACAGGGTACGTTTTT
CASSKETGTGYVF
>once|TRBJ2-1|TRBD2|TRBV19
TGTGCCAGTAGTAGGTCAGCGGGGGGCAATGAGCAGTTCTTC
CASSRSAGGNEQFF
>NA|TRBJ1-6|TRBD1|TRBV5-1
TGCGCCAGCAGCCTCGGACAGGATCCTGGGACCCTCCACTTT
CASSLGQDPGTLHF
>NA|TRBJ1-6|NA|TRBV27
TGTGCCAGCAGCGGCGGGCGGTATAATTCACCCCTCCACTTT
CASSGGRYNSPLHF
>NA|TRBJ2-2|TRBD1|TRBV30
TGTGCCTGGAGTGGAGGATGGACAGGGAGGCGTACCGGGGAGCTGTTTTTT
CAWSGGWTGRRTGELFF
>once|TRBJ2-5|TRBD1|TRBV19
TGTGCCAGTAGTATCTCCCAGGGGGCCGAGACCCAGTACTTC
CASSISQGAETQYF
>NA|TRBJ2-7|TRBD1|TRBV2
TGTGCCAGCAGTCCTAACCCGGGACAGGTCTACGAGCAGTACTTC
CASSPNPGQVYEQYF
>NA|TRBJ2-2|TRBD1|TRBV19
TGTGCCAGTAGTATTCCCGGACAGGGCACCGGGGAGCTGTTTTTT
CASSIPGQGTGELFF
>NA|TRBJ1-5|NA|TRBV5-1
TGCGCCAGCAGCGACGGAGACAGGAATCAGCCCCAGCATTTT
CASSDGDRNQPQHF
>NA|TRBJ1-3|NA|TRBV6-5
TGTGCCAGCAGTTCCACCGGGACATCTGGAAACACCATATATTTT
CASSSTGTSGNTIYF
>NA|TRBJ2-7|NA|TRBV6-2/TRBV6-3
TGTGCCAGCAGTTATTGGGCAGACGAGCAGTACTTC
CASSYWADEQYF
>NA|TRBJ1-6|NA|TRBV28
TGTGCCAGCAGTGTTACAGGTTCACCCCTCCACTTT
CASSVTGSPLHF
>NA|TRBJ2-7|TRBD2|TRBV10-2
TGCGCCAGCATTAACCCAGGGACTAGCGGGGGGTCGTCCTACGAGCAGTACTTC
CASINPGTSGGSSYEQYF
>once|TRBJ1-6|TRBD1|TRBV12-3/TRBV12-4
TGTGCCAGCAGGACAGGGATGACTTCACCCCTCCACTTT
CASRTGMTSPLHF
>NA|TRBJ2-7|NA|TRBV6-5
TGTGCCAGCAGTTCGGACACGAGAGTCCCCCTTTACGAGCAGTACTTC
CASSSDTRVPLYEQYF
>once|TRBJ2-7|NA|TRBV20-1
TGCAGTGCTAGTGAATCAGGAATGGGCGAGCAGTACTTC
CSASESGMGEQYF
>NA|TRBJ1-4|NA|TRBV6-5
TGTGCCAGCGGGCGGGGGGGCGAAAATGAAAAACTGTTTTTT
CASGRGGENEKLFF
>NA|TRBJ2-1|TRBD1|TRBV5-1
TGCGCCAGCAGCTTTGGCGGACAGGGCCGAGGGTTCCAGTTCTTC
CASSFGGQGRGFQFF